Sequencing of this T cell receptor beta chain was carried out in a study of T cell responses to AZD1222 COVID-19 vaccine. V trimming: 6 bases; J trimming: 5 bases; junction bases outside the gene matches: 2. CDR1 is SGHTA and CDR2 is FQGNSA in the germline V gene. The CDR3 length is 12 residues. Data came from immunoSEQ multiplex PCR; TCRdb stores just in-frame clones and leaves some out. The table includes about 79,000 clones, over 75% detected once. The sequencing used peripheral blood, collected on day 0 of AZD1222 vaccination. J is TRBJ2-5 and V is TRBV7-2; 8 nucleotides match TRBD1. The sequence was obtained from an adult in good health. The CDR3 reads CASRRQGETQYF. CDR3 DNA: TGTGCCAGCAGGCGACAGGGGGAGACCCAGTACTTC.